Detailed here is one TCR beta chain. Using its own MiXCR run on the 5' RACE reads, TCRdb lists one record per CDR3 protein. The table has roughly 50,000 distinct CDR3 sequences, approximately 24% seen once. Germline V gene lookup returns CDR1 SNHLY and CDR2 FYNNEI. The CDR3 loop spans 14 amino acids. V was cut by 7 bases and J by 2 bases, with 11 bases left in between. This clonotype was sampled from a female donor with breast cancer. V gene TRBV2 combines with J gene TRBJ1-4; D is ambiguous. The sample consisted of tumor-infiltrating naive CD4+ T cells sorted from the breast tumor. The subset denotes: naive CD4+ T cells, CD4+CD45RA+CD25-. The CDR3 bases are TGTGCCAGCACCGAGAACAACACTAATGAAAAACTGTTTTTT. Translating gives CASTENNTNEKLFF.